A selection of T cell receptor beta chains follows, all from one sample in a study of PD-L1 blockade in urothelial cancer. TCRdb keeps only in-frame clones here, not all; method: immunoSEQ multiplex PCR. The sample yields about 50,000 clones, around 82% seen once. This specimen consisted of PBMCs, obtained around atezolizumab (anti-PD-L1) treatment. The receptors stem from a man between 50 and 59 years old with urothelial cancer. CDR3s include the opening cysteine and the closing phenylalanine or tryptophan. Clone size is not always given. Where it is, it says once, few, many or a class for expanded clones.

v_gene	abundance	j_gene	CDR3aa
TRBV6-6	.	TRBJ1-1	CASSYSAVNTEAFF
TRBV7-8	.	TRBJ2-1	CASSSKSPGWEQFF
TRBV9	.	TRBJ2-3	CASSVLGEGTDTQYF
TRBV27	.	TRBJ2-7	CASSLLTGKEEQYF
TRBV28	.	TRBJ2-3	CASSGGWTDTQYF
TRBV30	.	TRBJ1-5	CAWSVEDQPQHF
TRBV2	medium-sized	TRBJ2-3	CASSEARLGTQYF
TRBV6-1	.	TRBJ2-7	CASRDTGVSYEQYF
TRBV5-4	.	TRBJ2-7	CASSLGQGGSYEQYF
TRBV6-4	few	TRBJ1-2	CASSDSNMAGGYTF
TRBV25-1	medium-sized	TRBJ1-4	CASEATNEKLFF
TRBV27	.	TRBJ2-7	CASSGTGYSYEQYF
TRBV25-1	.	TRBJ1-3	CASSESGTGNTIYF
TRBV19	.	TRBJ1-6	CASSIPSSYNSPLHF
TRBV18	.	TRBJ2-4	CASSPPTTLAKNIQYF
TRBV6-1	.	TRBJ1-2	CASSLVRMDYTF
TRBV6-1	.	TRBJ1-1	CASSELDRAAEAFF
TRBV2	.	TRBJ1-2	CASTAGYYGYTF
TRBV30	.	TRBJ2-3	CAWKPQGRRTDTQYF
TRBV6-4	.	TRBJ1-1	CASSQQKRRGGMNTEAFF
TRBV11-2	.	TRBJ1-6	CASSLGVVLKRENSPLHF
TRBV19	.	TRBJ2-1	CASRYDRSSYNEQFF
TRBV6-5	.	TRBJ1-5	CASSYSGGNQPQHF
TRBV9	.	TRBJ2-1	CASRPAGGNNEQFF
TRBV5-6	few	TRBJ1-4	CASSPYITGKTNEKLFF
TRBV7-2	.	TRBJ2-2	CASSLGGVIGELFF